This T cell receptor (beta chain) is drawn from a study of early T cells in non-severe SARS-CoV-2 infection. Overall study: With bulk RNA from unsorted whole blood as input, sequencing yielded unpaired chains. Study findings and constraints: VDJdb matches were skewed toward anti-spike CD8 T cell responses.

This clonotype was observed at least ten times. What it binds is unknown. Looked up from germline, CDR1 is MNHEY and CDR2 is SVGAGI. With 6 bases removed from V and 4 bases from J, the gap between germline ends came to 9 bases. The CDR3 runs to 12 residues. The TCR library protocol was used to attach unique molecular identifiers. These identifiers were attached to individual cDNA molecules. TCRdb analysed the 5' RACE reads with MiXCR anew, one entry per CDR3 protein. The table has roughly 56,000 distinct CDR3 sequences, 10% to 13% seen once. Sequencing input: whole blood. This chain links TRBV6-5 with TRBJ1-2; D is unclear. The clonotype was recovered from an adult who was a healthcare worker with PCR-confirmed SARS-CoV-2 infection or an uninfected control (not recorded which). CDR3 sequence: CASRREAYGYTF. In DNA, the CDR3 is TGTGCCAGCAGAAGGGAAGCCTATGGCTACACCTTC.